This TCR beta chain is drawn from a study of OX40 agonist ivuxolimab in advanced cancers. The wider study: Given to patients was ivuxolimab, an agonistic anti-OX40 (CD134) antibody.

Data came from immunoSEQ multiplex PCR; TCRdb stores just in-frame clones and leaves some out. The sample carries 85,000 or so clones, 80% to 90% recorded once. Germline CDR1 is SGHNT and CDR2 is YYREEE (reference sequence). There are 16 residues in the CDR3. The V end was cut by 0 bases, the J end by 1 base, with 14 bases between. The chain links TRBV5-4 to TRBJ2-7, with D perhaps matching TRBD2 (6 bases). This TCR derives from an adult with an advanced solid tumor such as melanoma, head and neck, liver or kidney cancer. The starting material was CD4+ or CD8+ T cells sorted from blood, obtained in a trial of the OX40 agonist ivuxolimab. In DNA form, the CDR3 reads TGTGCCAGCAGCTTGGGGGCGGGATCCCCATCCTACGAGCAGTACTTC. Its translation is CASSLGAGSPSYEQYF.